The 27 T cell receptor beta chains below all came from one sample that was sequenced in a study of radiation and T cells in renal cell carcinoma (TCRdb year 2020). Libraries were made using the immunoSEQ multiplex PCR assay. The source is immuneACCESS, and TCRdb retained only in-frame sequences with V and J called. Part of the clones is not carried over; for the studies checked, unresolved V genes explain less than half of this, and the remainder is unexplained. The sample contains around 170,000 clones, about nine tenths of them found a single time. Of the sample, roughly 12% is held by the ten largest clones. The time point label for this specimen denotes: blood 4 weeks post-SBRT, at nephrectomy. The label giving this sample's treatment or condition can be read as: 15 Gy SBRT to primary tumor, nephrectomy 4 weeks later. Specimen: blood, collected from a patient whose treatment included radiotherapy and nephrectomy. These receptors were obtained from a woman aged 50 to 60 with renal cell carcinoma.

This clone was recorded only once. V gene TRBV27 combines with J gene TRBJ1-2; TRBD1 matches at 11 bases. V dropped 2 bases and J dropped 8; count of bases not matched to a gene: 7. CDR1 is MNHEY and CDR2 is SMNVEV in the germline V gene (reference sequence). This CDR3 has 15 amino acids. The CDR3, as DNA: TGTGCCAGCAGTTTAACCGGACAGGGGGCTAGCGGCTACACCTTC. This codes for CASSLTGQGASGYTF.

V and J are TRBV6-1 and TRBJ1-6, with TRBD1 as a possible D gene (6 bases). Per the germline V gene, CDR1 is MNHNS and CDR2 is SASEGT. Between the trimmed V and J ends, which lost 2 bases and 10 bases, there was a span of 15 bases. This CDR3 is 15 amino acids long. DNA for the CDR3: TGTGCCAGCAGTGAACGGGGGCGGGGTGAATCACCCCTCCACTTT. Its translation is CASSERGRGESPLHF.

The rearrangement uses TRBV19 and TRBJ2-3; 7 bases match TRBD2. The germline CDR1 and CDR2 sequences are LNHDA and SQIVND (reference sequence). This CDR3 is 16 amino acids long. With V trimmed by 6 bases and J by 0 bases, 9 bases remained unmatched. The CDR3 is CASSHPGLVSTDTQYF. CDR3 in DNA: TGTGCCAGTAGCCATCCAGGACTAGTCAGCACAGATACGCAGTATTTT.

The chain uses TRBV19 and TRBJ2-2; D remains unclear. The germline V gene has CDR1 LNHDA and CDR2 SQIVND (reference sequence). This CDR3 region has 15 residues. Trimming pared 1 base from V and 0 bases from J, leaving 6 bases between. The CDR3: CASSIAGSNTGELFF. CDR3 DNA: TGTGCCAGTAGTATAGCAGGATCGAACACCGGGGAGCTGTTTTTT.

The CDR3 bases are TGTGCCAGTAGTAGTAACAGGGGGCTCGAAGCTTTCTTT. Translating it yields CASSSNRGLEAFF. The chain is built from TRBV19 and TRBJ1-1; 9 nucleotides line up with TRBD1. Germline V gives CDR1 LNHDA, CDR2 SQIVND (reference sequence). The CDR3 covers 13 residues. V lost 4 bases and J lost 8; bases outside the gene matches: 5.

The chain has TRBV6-5 and TRBJ1-3, with D perhaps matching TRBD1 (5 bases). Germline lookup yields CDR1 MNHEY and CDR2 SVGAGI. The germline V and J ends were trimmed by 7 bases and 0 bases, with 10 bases remaining between them. The CDR3 length is 14 residues. The CDR3 region is CASKETGSGNTIYF. The CDR3 coding sequence is TGTGCCAGCAAGGAAACAGGCTCTGGAAACACCATATATTTT.

A single count supports this clone. The genes are TRBV5-4 and TRBJ2-2, with 8 bases aligning to TRBD1. Germline V lookup: CDR1 SGHNT, CDR2 YYREEE (reference sequence). J gave up 4 bases and V 5 bases, and 10 bases lay outside the gene matches. The CDR3 loop spans 16 amino acids. Here the CDR3 DNA reads TGTGCCAGCAGTGATGGACAGGGTCGGGGCACCGGGGAGCTGTTTTTT. This sequence encodes CASSDGQGRGTGELFF.

The chain carries TRBV5-6 and TRBJ1-2; 7 nucleotides agree with TRBD1. After removal of 1 base from V and 6 bases from J, the junction contained 6 bases not matched to a gene. Germline CDR1 is SGHDT and CDR2 is YYEEEE. The CDR3 loop spans 14 amino acids. The DNA for the CDR3 is TGTGCCAGCAGCTTGTACCAGGGGGGAGATGGCTACACCTTC. Protein: CASSLYQGGDGYTF. Full variable domain (remainder filled in from reference TRBV5-6 and TRBJ1-2): DAGVTQSPTHLIKTRGQQVTLRCSPKSGHDTVSWYQQALGQGPQFIFQYYEEEERQRGNFPDRFSGHQFPNYSSELNVNALLLGDSALYLCASSLYQGGDGYTFGSGTRLTVV.

Here the CDR3 reads CASSPRDREGTDTQYF. The CDR3, as DNA: TGTGCCAGCAGCCCAAGGGACAGGGAAGGCACAGATACGCAGTATTTT. The gene calls are TRBV11-3 and TRBJ2-3; TRBD1 aligns across 9 bases. Germline V lookup: CDR1 SGHNT, CDR2 YENEEA. V gave up 5 bases and J gave up 1 base; unmatched junction bases: 7. This CDR3 comprises 16 residues.

The chain couples TRBV5-6 to TRBJ1-4; a weak D match, TRBD1 (5 bases). Germline CDR1 reads SGHDT; CDR2 reads YYEEEE. Deletions cut 0 bases from V and 8 bases from J, with 14 bases between. The CDR3 contains 15 residues. CDR3 in DNA: TGTGCCAGCAGCTTGGGCGGCAGGGAGCGCGAAAAACTGTTTTTT. It specifies CASSLGGREREKLFF.

V and J are TRBV9 and TRBJ2-2; perhaps TRBD1 as D (6 bases). V was trimmed by 0 bases and J by 5 bases, leaving 11 bases between them. The germline V gene encodes CDR1 SGDLS and CDR2 YYNGEE. This CDR3 has 15 amino acids. The chain's CDR3 is CASSVGGRGTGELFF. The CDR3 bases are TGTGCCAGCAGCGTAGGTGGCAGGGGTACCGGGGAGCTGTTTTTT.

The chain uses TRBV19 and TRBJ1-1, with a possible D match to TRBD1 (6 bases). V lost 5 bases and J lost 1, with 14 bases in between. The CDR3 has 15 residues. CDR1 and CDR2 (germline): LNHDA, SQIVND (reference sequence). The CDR3 coding sequence is TGTGCCAGTAGTTCGGCAGGGGAAGGGAACACTGAAGCTTTCTTT. Translated, it gives CASSSAGEGNTEAFF.

This clone appeared a single time. The gene calls are TRBV6-6 and TRBJ1-1; D uncertain. Looked up from germline, CDR1 is MNHNY and CDR2 is SVGAGI (reference sequence). The CDR3 is 12 residues long. Trimming removed 2 bases at V and 7 bases at J, with 8 bases between. The CDR3 loop reads CASSYDGSEAFF. In DNA form, the CDR3 reads TGTGCCAGCAGTTACGATGGGAGTGAAGCTTTCTTT.

The rearrangement links TRBV6-5 to TRBJ1-1; D gene uncertain. CDR1 and CDR2 from the germline V gene are MNHEY and SVGAGI. The CDR3 extends over 16 amino acids. The V gene lost 0 bases and the J gene lost 5 bases, with 16 bases spanning the gap. This CDR3 reads CASSYSGGKVWTEAFF. CDR3 in DNA: TGTGCCAGCAGTTACTCTGGTGGGAAGGTTTGGACTGAAGCTTTCTTT.

V is TRBV15 and J is TRBJ2-3; D is undetermined. Trimming removed 0 bases from V and 3 bases from J, with 4 bases in between. The CDR3 is made up of 13 amino acids. The germline CDR1 and CDR2 sequences are LNHNV and YYDKDF (reference sequence). CDR3 sequence reads: CATSRDQTDTQYF. Here the CDR3 DNA reads TGTGCCACCAGCAGAGATCAGACAGATACGCAGTATTTT. Supplemented by reference TRBV15 and TRBJ2-3, the full variable domain reads DAMVIQNPRYQVTQFGKPVTLSCSQTLNHNVMYWYQQKSSQAPKLLFHYYDKDFNNEADTPDNFQSRRPNTSFCFLDIRSPGLGDTAMYLCATSRDQTDTQYFGPGTRLTVL.

The rearrangement uses TRBV6-1 and TRBJ2-2; TRBD1 is a possible D gene (5 bases). Per the germline V gene, CDR1 is MNHNS and CDR2 is SASEGT. V was cut by 8 bases and J by 4 bases, with 11 bases left in between. The CDR3 totals 13 residues. The CDR3 nucleotides are TGTGCCAGCCTAGACAGAATCACCGGGGAGCTGTTTTTT. Its protein is CASLDRITGELFF.

The rearrangement joins TRBV2 to TRBJ1-2; a possible D gene is TRBD1 (6 bases). CDR3 length: 14 residues. The V gene's germline CDR1 is SNHLY and CDR2 FYNNEI. Trimming removed 2 bases from V and 7 bases from J, with 14 bases in between. The CDR3 loop reads CASSEKRQEVGYTF. The CDR3, as DNA: TGTGCCAGCAGTGAAAAGAGACAGGAGGTTGGCTACACCTTC.

V is TRBV18 and J is TRBJ1-4, with D perhaps matching TRBD1 (5 bases). Deletions cut 4 bases from V and 7 bases from J, with 13 bases between. This CDR3 comprises 14 residues. Germline V lookup: CDR1 KGHSH, CDR2 LQKENI. CDR3 residues: CASSLGAEGEKLFF. CDR3 DNA sequence: TGTGCCAGCTCACTTGGGGCCGAGGGTGAAAAACTGTTTTTT. Full variable domain (missing parts from reference TRBV18 and TRBJ1-4): NAGVMQNPRHLVRRRGQEARLRCSPMKGHSHVYWYRQLPEEGLKFMVYLQKENIIDESGMPKERFSAEFPKEGPSILRIQQVVRGDSAAYFCASSLGAEGEKLFFGSGTQLSVL.

This sequence joins TRBV4-2 and TRBJ2-3; D gene unclear. The CDR3 extends over 16 amino acids. Germline-derived CDR1 and CDR2 are LGHNA and YNFKEQ. Trimming took 0 bases from V and 0 from J, leaving 10 bases between them. CDR3 loop: CASSQEPGLSTDTQYF. The CDR3 DNA sequence: TGTGCCAGCAGCCAAGAGCCCGGGCTTAGCACAGATACGCAGTATTTT.

The chain has TRBV5-5 and TRBJ1-1; 8 bases map to TRBD1. Germline trimming cut 2 bases from V and 7 bases from J; bases unmatched to any gene: 10. The CDR3 has 15 residues. Germline CDR1 and CDR2: SGHKS and YYEKEE (reference sequence). In DNA form, the CDR3 reads TGTGCCAGCAGCTTCGGCCCCCAGGGGGCCCTTGAAGCTTTCTTT. Translation: CASSFGPQGALEAFF.

The rearrangement joins TRBV9 to TRBJ2-7; TRBD1 or TRBD2 may be the D gene (5 bases each). Trimming took 0 bases from V and 4 from J, leaving 11 bases between them. This CDR3 contains 14 residues. The germline gives CDR1 SGDLS, CDR2 YYNGEE. CDR3 coding DNA: TGTGCCAGCAGCGTAGATTGGGACGCATACGAGCAGTACTTC. Its translation is CASSVDWDAYEQYF.

The rearrangement joins TRBV6-5 to TRBJ1-1; D is possibly TRBD1 (5 bases). Per germline, CDR1 MNHEY and CDR2 SVGAGI. The CDR3 loop spans 15 amino acids. Between the trimmed V and J ends, which lost 6 bases and 5 bases, there was a span of 19 bases. CDR3: CASSKRGARGTEAFF. For the CDR3, the DNA is TGTGCCAGCAGCAAACGAGGGGCCCGCGGGACTGAAGCTTTCTTT.

This chain uses TRBV11-2 with TRBJ2-2, with D perhaps given as TRBD1 or TRBD2 (6 bases each). V was cut by 3 bases and J by 4 bases, with 12 bases left in between. Germline V gives CDR1 SGHAT, CDR2 FQNNGV. CDR3 length equals 15 residues. The CDR3 region has the DNA TGTGCCAGCAGCTTTAGGGGGGCTACCACCGGGGAGCTGTTTTTT. It specifies CASSFRGATTGELFF.

For this clone: Sequence at one end of the junction differs from germline and may be a read error. The chain has TRBV29-1 and TRBJ1-2; D is ambiguous. CDR3 length: 11 amino acids. Per germline, CDR1 SQVTM and CDR2 ANQGSEA. Here the CDR3 reads CSAERIYGYTF. The CDR3 DNA reads as TGCAGCGCTGAAAGGATCTATGGCTACACCTTC.

The chain combines TRBV2 with TRBJ1-2, with 7 nucleotides matching TRBD1. Germline V CDR1 and CDR2: SNHLY, FYNNEI. The CDR3 loop spans 14 amino acids. The trim removed 7 bases at V and 1 base at J, leaving 6 bases unmatched. The CDR3 here is CASTLTGVNYGYTF. Here the CDR3 DNA reads TGTGCCAGCACCTTAACAGGGGTTAACTATGGCTACACCTTC.

The rearrangement uses TRBV12-2 and TRBJ1-2. TRBV12-2 is classified as a pseudogene. This CDR3 comprises 15 residues. The CDR3 nucleotides are TGTGCAAGTCGCCCGGAGCGAAGGGTGAGGTATGGCTACACCTTC. Amino acids: CASRPERRVRYGYTF.

This sequence joins TRBV4-3 and TRBJ2-3; D gene ambiguous. Germline loops: CDR1 LGHNA, CDR2 YSLEER. V dropped 3 bases and J dropped 6 bases, with 10 bases sitting between them. The CDR3 has 13 residues. This CDR3 reads CASSQNSGDTQYF. CDR3 in DNA: TGCGCCAGCAGCCAGAATAGTGGGGATACGCAGTATTTT.